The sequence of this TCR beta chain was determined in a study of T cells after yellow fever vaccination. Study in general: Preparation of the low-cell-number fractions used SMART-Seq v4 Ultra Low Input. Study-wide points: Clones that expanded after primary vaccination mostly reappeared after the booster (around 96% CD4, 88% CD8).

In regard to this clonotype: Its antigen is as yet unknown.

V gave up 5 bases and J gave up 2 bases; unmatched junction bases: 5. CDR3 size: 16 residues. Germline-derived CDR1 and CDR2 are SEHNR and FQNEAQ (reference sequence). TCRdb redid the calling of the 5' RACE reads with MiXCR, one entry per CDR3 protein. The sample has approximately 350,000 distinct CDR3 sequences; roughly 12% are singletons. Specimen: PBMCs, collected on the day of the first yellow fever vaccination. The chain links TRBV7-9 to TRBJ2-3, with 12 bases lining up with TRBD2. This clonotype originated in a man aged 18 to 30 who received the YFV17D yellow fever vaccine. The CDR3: CASSGTSGGFTDTQYF. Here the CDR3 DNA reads TGTGCCAGCAGCGGCACTAGCGGGGGGTTCACAGATACGCAGTATTTT.